Sequencing of this T cell receptor (beta chain) was carried out in a study of blood T cell repertoires in COVID-19. Looking at the study overall: Whether acute or convalescent, the COVID-19 samples came from the United States, Italy and Spain. Nucleic acid was either cDNA or gDNA, and it came from T cells, B-cell-depleted T cells, or PBMCs.

The germline gives CDR1 LNHNV, CDR2 YYDKDF (reference sequence). V lost 6 bases and J 2 bases, leaving 10 bases between the germline ends. CDR3 length: 13 residues. In the source study's methods: Reference gene primer amplification gave estimated nucleated cell counts. Here immunoSEQ multiplex PCR was the method, and the copy in TCRdb shows in-frame clones only, minus some. The V and J calls and the clone size are those of that table, but D and trimming were determined from the DNA. This sample has around 100,000 clones, with 69% found just once. Sequencing was done on a sample of peripheral blood. This chain connects TRBV15 to TRBJ1-1, with unresolved D. The clonotype originates from an elderly man with acute or convalescent COVID-19. CDR3 nucleotide sequence: TGTGCCACCAGTGAGTCCATCAACACTGAAGCTTTCTTT. Translated, it gives CATSESINTEAFF.